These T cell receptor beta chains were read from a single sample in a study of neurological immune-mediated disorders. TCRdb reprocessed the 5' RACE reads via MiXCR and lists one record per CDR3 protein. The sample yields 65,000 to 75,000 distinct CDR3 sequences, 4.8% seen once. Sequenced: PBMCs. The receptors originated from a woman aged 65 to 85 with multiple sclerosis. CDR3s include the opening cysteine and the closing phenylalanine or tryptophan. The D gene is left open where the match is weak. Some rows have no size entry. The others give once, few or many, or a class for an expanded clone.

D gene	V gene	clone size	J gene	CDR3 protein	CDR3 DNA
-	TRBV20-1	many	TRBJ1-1	CSAPGPAAEAFF	TGCAGTGCCCCTGGGCCGGCGGCTGAAGCTTTCTTT
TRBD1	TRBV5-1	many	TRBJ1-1	CASGQGNSEAFF	TGCGCCAGCGGACAGGGAAACTCTGAAGCTTTCTTT
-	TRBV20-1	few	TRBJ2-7	CSASRGYEQYF	TGCAGTGCTAGTAGAGGATACGAGCAGTACTTC
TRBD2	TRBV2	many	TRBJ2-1	CASSLGSSGSVNEQFF	TGTGCCAGCAGTCTCGGCTCTAGCGGGAGTGTAAATGAGCAGTTCTTC
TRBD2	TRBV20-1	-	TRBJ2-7	CSARTSGNYQGGQYF	TGCAGTGCTAGGACTAGCGGGAATTATCAGGGCGGGCAGTACTTC
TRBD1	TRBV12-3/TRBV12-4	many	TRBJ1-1	CASRDRMNTEAFF	TGTGCCAGCAGGGACAGGATGAACACTGAAGCTTTCTTT
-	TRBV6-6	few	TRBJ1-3	CASSYPPGDAPGNTIYF	TGTGCCAGCAGTTACCCTCCAGGGGATGCGCCTGGAAACACCATATATTTT
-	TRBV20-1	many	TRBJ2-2	CSVQAANTGELFF	TGCAGTGTGCAGGCGGCGAACACCGGGGAGCTGTTTTTT
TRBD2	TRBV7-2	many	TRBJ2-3	CASSFTSGRADTQYF	TGTGCCAGCAGCTTCACTAGCGGGAGAGCAGATACGCAGTATTTT
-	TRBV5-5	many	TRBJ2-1	CASSSISGRVEQFF	TGTGCCAGCAGCTCGATATCGGGACGGGTGGAGCAGTTCTTC
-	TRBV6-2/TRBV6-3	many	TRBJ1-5	CASSYSRGANQPQHF	TGTGCCAGCAGTTACTCGCGGGGGGCGAATCAGCCCCAGCATTTT
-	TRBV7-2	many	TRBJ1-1	CASSFYSENTEAFF	TGTGCCAGCAGCTTCTACAGTGAGAACACTGAAGCTTTCTTT
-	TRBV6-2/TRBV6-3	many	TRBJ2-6	CASSGVGANVLTF	TGTGCCAGCTCAGGGGTTGGGGCCAACGTCCTGACTTTC
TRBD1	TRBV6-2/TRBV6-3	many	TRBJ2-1	CASGTGGVSNEQFF	TGTGCCAGTGGAACAGGGGGCGTTTCTAATGAGCAGTTCTTC
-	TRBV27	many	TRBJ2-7	CASSRPEGGYEQYF	TGTGCCAGCAGCCGTCCGGAGGGGGGGTACGAGCAGTACTTC
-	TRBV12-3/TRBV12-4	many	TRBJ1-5	CASSLSGGRNQPQHF	TGTGCCAGCAGTTTGAGTGGGGGACGCAATCAGCCCCAGCATTTT
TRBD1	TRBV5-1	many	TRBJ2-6	CASSLGHRGRRLSNVLTF	TGCGCCAGCAGCTTGGGTCACAGGGGACGCCGCCTCTCCAACGTCCTGACTTTC
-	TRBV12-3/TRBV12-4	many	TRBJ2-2	CASQRVTGELFF	TGTGCCAGCCAGCGGGTCACCGGGGAGCTGTTTTTT
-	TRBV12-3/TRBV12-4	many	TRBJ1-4	CASSLMGQGEKLFF	TGTGCCAGCAGTTTAATGGGACAAGGAGAAAAACTGTTTTTT
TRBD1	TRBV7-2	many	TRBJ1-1	CASNPTGVIGTEAFF	TGTGCCAGCAACCCGACAGGGGTGATTGGCACTGAAGCTTTCTTT
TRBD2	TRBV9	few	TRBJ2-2	CASSVSGTNTGELFF	TGTGCCAGCAGCGTGAGCGGGACCAACACCGGGGAGCTGTTTTTT
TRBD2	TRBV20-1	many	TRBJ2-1	CSASSGTSGRAGSNEQFF	TGCAGTGCCTCCTCAGGGACTAGCGGGAGGGCCGGGAGCAATGAGCAGTTCTTC
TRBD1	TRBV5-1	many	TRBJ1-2	CASSLPGGTALYGYTF	TGCGCCAGCAGCTTGCCTGGGGGGACAGCACTCTATGGCTACACCTTC
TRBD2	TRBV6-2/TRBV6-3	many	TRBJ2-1	CASSYRSELWLAGAEYNEQFF	TGTGCCAGCAGTTACCGTTCTGAGCTTTGGCTAGCGGGAGCCGAATACAATGAGCAGTTCTTC
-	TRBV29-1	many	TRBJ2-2	CSVEVWKLPSTGELFF	TGCAGCGTTGAGGTCTGGAAACTTCCGAGCACCGGGGAGCTGTTTTTT
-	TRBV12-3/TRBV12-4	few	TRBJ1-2	CASSMTVLSGYTF	TGTGCCAGCAGTATGACAGTCTTGAGCGGCTACACCTTC
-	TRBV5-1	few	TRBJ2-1	CASSPGQYNEQFF	TGCGCCAGCAGCCCTGGACAATACAATGAGCAGTTCTTC
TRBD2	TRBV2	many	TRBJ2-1	CASRGGLEKGEQFF	TGTGCCAGCAGGGGGGGACTAGAAAAAGGTGAGCAGTTCTTC
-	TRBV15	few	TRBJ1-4	CATSRFQGTANEKLFF	TGTGCCACCAGCAGATTTCAGGGGACCGCTAATGAAAAACTGTTTTTT
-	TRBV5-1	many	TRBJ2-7	CASSLGGALCF	TGCGCCAGCAGCCTGGGCGGCGCGCTGTGCTTC
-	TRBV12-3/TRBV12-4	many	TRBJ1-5	CASSLSGNQPQHF	TGTGCCAGCAGTCTTTCGGGAAATCAGCCCCAGCATTTT
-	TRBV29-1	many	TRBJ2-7	CSVEDSYEQYF	TGCAGCGTTGAAGACAGCTACGAGCAGTACTTC
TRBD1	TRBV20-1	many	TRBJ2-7	CSARTTGASYEQYF	TGCAGTGCTAGAACAACAGGGGCCTCCTACGAGCAGTACTTC
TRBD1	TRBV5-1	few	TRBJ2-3	CASSLGQGASDTQYF	TGCGCCAGCAGCTTGGGGCAGGGGGCGTCAGATACGCAGTATTTT
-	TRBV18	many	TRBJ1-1	CASSPQSKGPTEAFF	TGTGCCAGCTCACCACAGTCAAAGGGGCCCACTGAAGCTTTCTTT
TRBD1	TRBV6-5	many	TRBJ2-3	CASSLGQAQDTQYF	TGTGCCAGCAGCCTGGGACAGGCGCAAGATACGCAGTATTTT
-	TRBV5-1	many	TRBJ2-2	CASSLAPGANTGELFF	TGCGCCAGCAGCTTGGCCCCAGGGGCGAACACCGGGGAGCTGTTTTTT
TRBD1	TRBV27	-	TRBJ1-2	CASSPTGYYGYTF	TGTGCCAGCAGCCCGACAGGGTACTATGGCTACACCTTC
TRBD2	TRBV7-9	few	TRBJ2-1	CASSPRLAGGLDEQFF	TGTGCCAGCAGCCCCCGACTAGCGGGAGGGCTCGATGAGCAGTTCTTC
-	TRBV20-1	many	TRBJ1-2	CSARQNSYGYTF	TGCAGTGCTAGACAGAACAGCTATGGCTACACCTTC
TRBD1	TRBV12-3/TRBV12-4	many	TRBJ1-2	CASSLAAGGGYTF	TGTGCCAGCAGTTTAGCGGCAGGGGGGGGCTACACCTTC
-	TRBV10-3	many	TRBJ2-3	CAISTFFGGQGDTQYF	TGTGCCATCAGTACATTCTTCGGCGGGCAAGGAGATACGCAGTATTTT
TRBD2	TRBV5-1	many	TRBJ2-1	CASSFTSGVYNEQFF	TGCGCCAGCAGCTTCACTAGCGGGGTCTACAATGAGCAGTTCTTC